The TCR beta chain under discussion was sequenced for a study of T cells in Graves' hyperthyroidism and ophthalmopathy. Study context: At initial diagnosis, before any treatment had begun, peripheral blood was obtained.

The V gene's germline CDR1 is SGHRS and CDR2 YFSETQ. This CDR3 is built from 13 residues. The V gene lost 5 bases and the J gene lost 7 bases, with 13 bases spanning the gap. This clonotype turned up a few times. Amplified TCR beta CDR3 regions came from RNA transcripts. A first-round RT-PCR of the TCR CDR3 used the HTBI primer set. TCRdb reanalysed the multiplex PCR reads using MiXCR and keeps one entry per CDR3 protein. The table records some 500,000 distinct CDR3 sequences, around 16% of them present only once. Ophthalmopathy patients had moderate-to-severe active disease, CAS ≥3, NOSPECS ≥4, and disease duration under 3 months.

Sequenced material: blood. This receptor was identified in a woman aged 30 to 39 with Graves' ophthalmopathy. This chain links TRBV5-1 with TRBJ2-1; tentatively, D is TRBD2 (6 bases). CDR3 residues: CASRATSRNEQFF. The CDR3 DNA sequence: TGCGCCAGCAGGGCTACTAGCAGGAATGAGCAGTTCTTC.